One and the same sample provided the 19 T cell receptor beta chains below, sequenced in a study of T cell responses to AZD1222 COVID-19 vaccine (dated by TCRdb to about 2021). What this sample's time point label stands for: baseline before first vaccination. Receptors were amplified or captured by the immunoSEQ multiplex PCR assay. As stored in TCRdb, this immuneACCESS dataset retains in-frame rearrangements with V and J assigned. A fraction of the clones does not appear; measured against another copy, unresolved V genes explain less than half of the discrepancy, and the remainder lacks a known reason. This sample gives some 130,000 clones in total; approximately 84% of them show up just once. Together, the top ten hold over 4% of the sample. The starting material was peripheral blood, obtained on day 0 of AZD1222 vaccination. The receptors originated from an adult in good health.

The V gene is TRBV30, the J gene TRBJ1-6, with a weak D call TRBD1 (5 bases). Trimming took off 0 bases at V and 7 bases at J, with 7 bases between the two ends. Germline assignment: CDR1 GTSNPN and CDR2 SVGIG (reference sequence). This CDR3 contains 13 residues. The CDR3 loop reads CAWSVPGNSPLHF. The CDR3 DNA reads TGTGCCTGGAGTGTACCAGGGAATTCACCCCTCCACTTT.

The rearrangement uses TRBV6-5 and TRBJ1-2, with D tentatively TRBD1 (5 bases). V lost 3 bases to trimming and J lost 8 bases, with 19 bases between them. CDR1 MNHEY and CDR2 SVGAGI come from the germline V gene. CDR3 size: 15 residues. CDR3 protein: CASSYRAVQGNGYTF. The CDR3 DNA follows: TGTGCCAGCAGTTATAGGGCTGTTCAGGGAAACGGCTACACCTTC.

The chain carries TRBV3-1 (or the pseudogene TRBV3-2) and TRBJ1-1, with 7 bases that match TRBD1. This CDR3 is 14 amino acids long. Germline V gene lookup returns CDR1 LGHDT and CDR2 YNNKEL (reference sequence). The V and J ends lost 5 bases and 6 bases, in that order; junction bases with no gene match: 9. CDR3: CASSVTGAVAEAFF. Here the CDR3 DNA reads TGTGCCAGCAGCGTAACAGGGGCGGTCGCTGAAGCTTTCTTT.

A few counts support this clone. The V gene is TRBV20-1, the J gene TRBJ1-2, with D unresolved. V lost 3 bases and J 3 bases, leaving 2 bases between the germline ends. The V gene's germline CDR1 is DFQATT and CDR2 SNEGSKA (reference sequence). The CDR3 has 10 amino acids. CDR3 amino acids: CSARDYGYTF. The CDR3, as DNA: TGCAGTGCTAGGGACTATGGCTACACCTTC.

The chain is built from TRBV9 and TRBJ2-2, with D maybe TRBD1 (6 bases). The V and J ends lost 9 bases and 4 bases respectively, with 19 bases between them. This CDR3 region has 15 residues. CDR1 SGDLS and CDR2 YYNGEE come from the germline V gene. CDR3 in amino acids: CATTPHRDVTGELFF. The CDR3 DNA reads TGTGCCACCACCCCACACAGGGATGTCACCGGGGAGCTGTTTTTT.

CDR3 loop: CATRTSGGLGGANVLTF. The CDR3 nucleotides read TGTGCCACCAGGACTAGCGGAGGGCTCGGGGGGGCCAACGTCCTGACTTTC. The chain is built from TRBV28 and TRBJ2-6, with 10 bases fitting TRBD2. Trimming at V came to 10 bases and at J to 4 bases, leaving 13 bases not matched to a gene. This CDR3 region has 17 residues. Germline loops: CDR1 MDHEN, CDR2 SYDVKM.

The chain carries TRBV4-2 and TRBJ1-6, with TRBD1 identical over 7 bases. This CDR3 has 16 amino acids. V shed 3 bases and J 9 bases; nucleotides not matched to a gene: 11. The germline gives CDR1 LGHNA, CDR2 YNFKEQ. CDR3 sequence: CASSHGRNAGGSPLHF. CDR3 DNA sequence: TGTGCCAGCAGCCATGGGAGGAATGCAGGGGGTTCACCCCTCCACTTT.

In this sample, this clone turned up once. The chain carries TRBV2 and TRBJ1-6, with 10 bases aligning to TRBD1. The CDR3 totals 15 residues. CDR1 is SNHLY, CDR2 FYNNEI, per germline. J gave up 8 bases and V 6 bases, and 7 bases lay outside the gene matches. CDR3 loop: CASRDGDRGYSPLHF. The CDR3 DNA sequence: TGTGCCAGCAGGGACGGGGACAGGGGCTATTCACCCCTCCACTTT.

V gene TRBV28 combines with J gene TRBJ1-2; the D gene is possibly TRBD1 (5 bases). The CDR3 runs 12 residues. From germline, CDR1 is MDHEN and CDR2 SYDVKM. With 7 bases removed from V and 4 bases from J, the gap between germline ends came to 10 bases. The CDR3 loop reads CASTPGVYGYTF. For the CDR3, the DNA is TGTGCCAGCACCCCGGGGGTCTATGGCTACACCTTC.

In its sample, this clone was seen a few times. This CDR3 is CSASDAGSNYGYTF. CDR3 nucleotide sequence: TGCAGTGCTAGTGACGCAGGCTCTAACTATGGCTACACCTTC. The chain joins TRBV20-1 to TRBJ1-2; D is unclear. The V end was cut by 3 bases, the J end by 0 bases, with 11 bases between. The V gene's germline CDR1 is DFQATT and CDR2 SNEGSKA (reference sequence). CDR3 length equals 14 residues.

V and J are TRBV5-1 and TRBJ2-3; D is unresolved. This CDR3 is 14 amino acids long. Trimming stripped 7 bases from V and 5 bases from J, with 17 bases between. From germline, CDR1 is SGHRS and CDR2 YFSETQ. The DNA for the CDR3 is TGCGCCAGCTCTCCCGGGCCACCCCGAGATACGCAGTATTTT. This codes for CASSPGPPRDTQYF.

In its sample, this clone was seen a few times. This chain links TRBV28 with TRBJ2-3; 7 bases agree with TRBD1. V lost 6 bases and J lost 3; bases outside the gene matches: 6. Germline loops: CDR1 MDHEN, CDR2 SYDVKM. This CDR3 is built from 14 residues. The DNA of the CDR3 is TGTGCCAGCAGAGTGAGGGGGCAAACAGATACGCAGTATTTT. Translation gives CASRVRGQTDTQYF.

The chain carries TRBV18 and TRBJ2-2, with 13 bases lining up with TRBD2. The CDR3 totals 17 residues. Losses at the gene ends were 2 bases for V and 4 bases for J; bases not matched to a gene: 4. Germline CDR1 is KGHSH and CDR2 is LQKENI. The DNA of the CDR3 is TGTGCCAGCTCACCAACTAGCGGGGGGGCCAGCACCGGGGAGCTGTTTTTT. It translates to CASSPTSGGASTGELFF.

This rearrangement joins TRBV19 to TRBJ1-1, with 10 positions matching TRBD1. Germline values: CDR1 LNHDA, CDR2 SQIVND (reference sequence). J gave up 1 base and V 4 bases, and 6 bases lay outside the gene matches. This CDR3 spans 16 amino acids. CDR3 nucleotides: TGTGCCAGTAGTAAAAGGACAGGGGGTTCGAACACTGAAGCTTTCTTT. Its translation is CASSKRTGGSNTEAFF. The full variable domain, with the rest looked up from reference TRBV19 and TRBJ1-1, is DGGITQSPKYLFRKEGQNVTLSCEQNLNHDAMYWYRQDPGQGLRLIYYSQIVNDFQKGDIAEGYSVSREKKESFPLTVTSAQKNPTAFYLCASSKRTGGSNTEAFFGQGTRLTVV.

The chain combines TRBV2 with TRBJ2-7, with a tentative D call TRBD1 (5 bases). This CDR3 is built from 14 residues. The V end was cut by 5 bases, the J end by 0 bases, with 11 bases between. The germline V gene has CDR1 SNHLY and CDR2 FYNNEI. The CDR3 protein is CASSSDSSSYEQYF. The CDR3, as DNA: TGTGCCAGCAGTTCCGACAGCAGCTCCTACGAGCAGTACTTC.

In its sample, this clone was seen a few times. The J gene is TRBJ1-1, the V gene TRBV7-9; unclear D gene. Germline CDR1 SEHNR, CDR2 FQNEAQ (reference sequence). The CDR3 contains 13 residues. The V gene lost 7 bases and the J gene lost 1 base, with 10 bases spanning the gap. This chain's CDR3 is CASTLEANTEAFF. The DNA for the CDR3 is TGTGCCAGCACCCTCGAGGCGAACACTGAAGCTTTCTTT.

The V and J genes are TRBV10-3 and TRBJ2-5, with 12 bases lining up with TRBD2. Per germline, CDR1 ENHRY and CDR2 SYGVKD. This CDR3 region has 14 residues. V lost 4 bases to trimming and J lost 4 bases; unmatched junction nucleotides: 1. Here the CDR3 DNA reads TGTGCCATCAGTGGACTAGCGGGGGTAGAGACCCAGTACTTC. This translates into CAISGLAGVETQYF.

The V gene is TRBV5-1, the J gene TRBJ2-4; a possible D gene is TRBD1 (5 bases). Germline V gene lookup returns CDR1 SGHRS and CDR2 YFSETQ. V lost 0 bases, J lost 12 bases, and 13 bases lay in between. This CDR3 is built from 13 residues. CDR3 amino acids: CASSLGSPDSQYF. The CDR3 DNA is TGCGCCAGCAGCTTGGGTAGTCCTGACAGTCAGTACTTC.

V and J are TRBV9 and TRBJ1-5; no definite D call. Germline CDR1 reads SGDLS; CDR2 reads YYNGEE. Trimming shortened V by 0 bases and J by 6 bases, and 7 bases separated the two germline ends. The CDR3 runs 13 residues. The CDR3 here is CASSVEGFQPQHF. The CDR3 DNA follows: TGTGCCAGCAGCGTAGAAGGCTTTCAGCCCCAGCATTTT.